These T cell receptor beta chains were read from a single sample in a study of technical replicates of blood from a few donors. Clones were sequenced by immunoSEQ multiplex PCR, and TCRdb holds only the in-frame ones, with some missing. The table lists more than 90,000 clones, around 95% of them singletons. Sequences were obtained from T cells isolated from PBMCs. The source of these receptors is a human donor in good health. CDR3s include the opening cysteine and the closing phenylalanine or tryptophan. The order of the fields is CDR3 protein, CDR3 DNA, J gene, clone size, V gene, D gene. A D gene is named only where the DNA matches it firmly. Expanded clones are given a class, and other clones once, few, many or no size at all.

CDR3: CASSLGGALAQQYF; DNA: TGTGCCAGCAGCTTAGGCGGTGCCCTAGCTCAGCAGTACTTC; J: TRBJ2-7; size: .; V: TRBV11-2; D: .
CDR3: CSVKGGVSQPQHF; DNA: TGCAGCGTTAAGGGCGGGGTATCCCAGCCCCAGCATTTT; J: TRBJ1-5; size: .; V: TRBV29-1; D: .
CDR3: CASSLPGGGETFF; DNA: TGCGCCAGCAGCTTGCCCGGAGGTGGCGAGACTTTCTTT; J: TRBJ1-1; size: once; V: TRBV5-1; D: .
CDR3: CASSRGTYAGGPHTGELFF; DNA: TGTGCCAGCAGCCGGGGAACGTATGCGGGAGGGCCTCACACCGGGGAGCTGTTTTTT; J: TRBJ2-2; size: .; V: TRBV11-2; D: TRBD2
CDR3: CASSEAPPVRGVGYTF; DNA: TGTGCCAGCAGTGAGGCCCCCCCCGTCAGGGGAGTCGGCTACACCTTC; J: TRBJ1-2; size: .; V: TRBV6-1; D: .
CDR3: CASRRTGTDNYEQYF; DNA: TGTGCCAGCAGGAGGACCGGGACAGATAACTACGAGCAGTACTTC; J: TRBJ2-7; size: .; V: TRBV6-1; D: TRBD1
CDR3: CASSLWSARGLGYTF; DNA: TGTGCCAGCAGTTTATGGTCAGCCAGGGGGCTAGGCTACACCTTC; J: TRBJ1-2; size: .; V: TRBV28; D: TRBD1
CDR3: CASSPRLASLLDIQYF; DNA: TGTGCCAGCAGTCCGCGACTAGCGTCGCTTCTTGACATTCAGTACTTC; J: TRBJ2-4; size: .; V: TRBV27; D: TRBD2
CDR3: CASSQEGSAGSSYEQYF; DNA: TGCGCCAGCAGCCAAGAAGGGTCCGCGGGATCCTCGTACGAGCAGTACTTC; J: TRBJ2-7; size: once; V: TRBV4-1; D: .
CDR3: CASRGGGNTEAFF; DNA: TGTGCCAGCAGGGGCGGAGGGAACACTGAAGCTTTCTTT; J: TRBJ1-1; size: few; V: TRBV5-5; D: .